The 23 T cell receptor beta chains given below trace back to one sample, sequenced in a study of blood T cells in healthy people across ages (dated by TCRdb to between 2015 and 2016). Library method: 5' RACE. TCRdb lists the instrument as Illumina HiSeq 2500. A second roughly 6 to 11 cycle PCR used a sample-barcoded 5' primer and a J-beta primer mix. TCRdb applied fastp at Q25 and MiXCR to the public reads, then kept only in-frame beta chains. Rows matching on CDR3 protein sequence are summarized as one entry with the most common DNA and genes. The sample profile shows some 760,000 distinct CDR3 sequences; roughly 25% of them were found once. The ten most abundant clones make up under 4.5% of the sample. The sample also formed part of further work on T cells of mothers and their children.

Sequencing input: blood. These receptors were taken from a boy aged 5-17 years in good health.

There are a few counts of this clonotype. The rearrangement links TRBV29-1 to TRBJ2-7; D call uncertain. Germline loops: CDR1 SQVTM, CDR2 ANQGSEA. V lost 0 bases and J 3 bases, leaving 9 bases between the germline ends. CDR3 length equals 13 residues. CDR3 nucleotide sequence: TGCAGCGTTGAAGAGTTCGACGGCTACGAGCAGTACTTC. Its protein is CSVEEFDGYEQYF.

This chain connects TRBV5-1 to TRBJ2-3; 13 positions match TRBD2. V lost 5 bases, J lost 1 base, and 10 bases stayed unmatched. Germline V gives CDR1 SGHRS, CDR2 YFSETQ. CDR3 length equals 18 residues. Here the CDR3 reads CASRSGTSGELRTDTQYF. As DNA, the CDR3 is TGCGCCAGCAGATCCGGGACTAGCGGGGAACTTCGCACAGATACGCAGTATTTT.

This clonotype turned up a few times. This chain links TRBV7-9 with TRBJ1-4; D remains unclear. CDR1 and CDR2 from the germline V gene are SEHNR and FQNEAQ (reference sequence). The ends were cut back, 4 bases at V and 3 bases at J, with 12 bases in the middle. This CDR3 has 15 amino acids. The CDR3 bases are TGTGCCAGCAGCTCCGCGGGAATGTCTAATGAAAAACTGTTTTTT. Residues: CASSSAGMSNEKLFF.

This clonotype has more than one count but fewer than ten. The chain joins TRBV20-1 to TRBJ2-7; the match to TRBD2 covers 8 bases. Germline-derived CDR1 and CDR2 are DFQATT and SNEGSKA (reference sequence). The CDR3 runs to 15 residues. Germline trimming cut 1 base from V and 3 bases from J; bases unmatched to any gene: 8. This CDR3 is CSARVVSGSDYEQYF. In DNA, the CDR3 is TGCAGTGCTAGAGTGGTCAGCGGGAGTGACTACGAGCAGTACTTC.

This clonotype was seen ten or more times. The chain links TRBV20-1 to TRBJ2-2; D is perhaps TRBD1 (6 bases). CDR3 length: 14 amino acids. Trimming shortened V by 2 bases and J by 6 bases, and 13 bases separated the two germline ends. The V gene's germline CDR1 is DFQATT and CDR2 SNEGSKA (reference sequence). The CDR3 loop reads CSARPGVFPGELFF. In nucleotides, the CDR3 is TGCAGTGCTAGACCAGGGGTTTTCCCCGGGGAGCTGTTTTTT.

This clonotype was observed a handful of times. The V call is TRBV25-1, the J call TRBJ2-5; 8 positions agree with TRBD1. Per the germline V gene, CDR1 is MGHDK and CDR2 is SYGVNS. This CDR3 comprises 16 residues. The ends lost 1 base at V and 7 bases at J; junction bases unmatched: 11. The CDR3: CASSEWGQEQGGTQYF. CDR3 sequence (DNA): TGTGCCAGCAGTGAATGGGGACAGGAACAAGGAGGGACCCAGTACTTC. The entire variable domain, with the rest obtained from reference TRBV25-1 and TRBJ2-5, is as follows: EADIYQTPRYLVIGTGKKITLECSQTMGHDKMYWYQQDPGMELHLIHYSYGVNSTEKGDLSSESTVSRIRTEHFPLTLESARPSHTSQYLCASSEWGQEQGGTQYFGPGTRLLVL.

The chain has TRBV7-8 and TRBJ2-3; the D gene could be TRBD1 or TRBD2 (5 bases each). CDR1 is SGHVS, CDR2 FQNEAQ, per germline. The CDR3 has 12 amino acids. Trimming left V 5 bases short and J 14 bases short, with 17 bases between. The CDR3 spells CASSLVEDNWYF. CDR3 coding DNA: TGTGCCAGCAGCCTAGTGGAGGACAATTGGTATTTT.

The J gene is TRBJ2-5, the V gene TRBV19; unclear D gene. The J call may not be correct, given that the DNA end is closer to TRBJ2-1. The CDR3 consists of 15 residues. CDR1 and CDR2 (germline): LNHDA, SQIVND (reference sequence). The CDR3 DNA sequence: TGTGCCAGTAGTATAGATCTATTACAGAGCAATGAGCAGTTCTTC. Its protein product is CASSIDLLQSNEQFF.

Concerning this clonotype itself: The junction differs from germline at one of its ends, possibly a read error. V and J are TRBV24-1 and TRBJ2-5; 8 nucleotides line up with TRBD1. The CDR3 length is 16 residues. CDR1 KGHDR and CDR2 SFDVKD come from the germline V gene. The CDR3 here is CATSDAGGAEQGTQYF. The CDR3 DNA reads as TGTGCCACCAGTGACGCAGGGGGCGCTGAGCAAGGGACCCAGTACTTC.

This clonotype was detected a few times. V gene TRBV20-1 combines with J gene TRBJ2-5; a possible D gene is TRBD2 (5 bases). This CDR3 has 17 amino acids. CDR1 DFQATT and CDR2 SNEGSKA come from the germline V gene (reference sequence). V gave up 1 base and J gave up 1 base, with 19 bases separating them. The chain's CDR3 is CSARGETRDAVQETQYF. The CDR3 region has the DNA TGCAGTGCTAGAGGGGAAACGAGGGATGCGGTCCAAGAGACCCAGTACTTC.

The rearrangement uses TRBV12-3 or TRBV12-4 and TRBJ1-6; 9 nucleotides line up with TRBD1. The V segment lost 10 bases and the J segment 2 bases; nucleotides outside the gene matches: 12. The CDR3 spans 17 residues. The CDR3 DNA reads TGTGCCACCTCCCCGAAGGGACAGGGAACCTATAATTCACCCCTCCACTTT. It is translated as CATSPKGQGTYNSPLHF.

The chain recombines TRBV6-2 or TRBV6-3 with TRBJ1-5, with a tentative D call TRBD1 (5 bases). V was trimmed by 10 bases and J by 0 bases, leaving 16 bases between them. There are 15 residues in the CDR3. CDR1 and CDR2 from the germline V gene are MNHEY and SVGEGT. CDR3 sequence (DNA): TGTGCCACCCAGATGGGACCTTATAGCAATCAGCCCCAGCATTTT. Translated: CATQMGPYSNQPQHF.

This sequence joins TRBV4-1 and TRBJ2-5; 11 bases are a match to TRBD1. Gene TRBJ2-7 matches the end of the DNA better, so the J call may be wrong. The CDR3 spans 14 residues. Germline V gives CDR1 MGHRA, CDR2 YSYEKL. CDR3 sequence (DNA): TGCGCCAGCAGCCCGGGGACAGGGGGGAGCGAGCAGTACTTC. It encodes CASSPGTGGSEQYF.

The CDR3 DNA reads TGCAGTTACATCAGGGGGACGCTAGCGGAAAACCAAGAGACCCAGTACTTC. It codes for CSYIRGTLAENQETQYF. This rearrangement joins TRBV29-1 to TRBJ2-5; D is perhaps TRBD1 or TRBD2 (7 bases each). This CDR3 is built from 17 residues. CDR1 and CDR2 from the germline V gene are SQVTM and ANQGSEA.

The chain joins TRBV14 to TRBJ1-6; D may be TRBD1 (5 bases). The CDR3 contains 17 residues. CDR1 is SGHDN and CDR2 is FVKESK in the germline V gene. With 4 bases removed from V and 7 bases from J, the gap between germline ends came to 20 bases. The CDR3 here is CASSPQQSGVRNSPLHF. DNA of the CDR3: TGTGCCAGCAGCCCCCAGCAATCGGGGGTGAGGAATTCACCCCTCCACTTT. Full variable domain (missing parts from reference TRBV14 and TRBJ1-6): EAGVTQFPSHSVIEKGQTVTLRCDPISGHDNLYWYRRVMGKEIKFLLHFVKESKQDESGMPNNRFLAERTGGTYSTLKVQPAELEDSGVYFCASSPQQSGVRNSPLHFGNGTRLTVT.

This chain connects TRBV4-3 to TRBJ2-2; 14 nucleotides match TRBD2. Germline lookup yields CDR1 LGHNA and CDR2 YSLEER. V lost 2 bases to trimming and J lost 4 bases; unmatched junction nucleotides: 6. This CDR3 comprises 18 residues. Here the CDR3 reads CASSQTRLAGGSTGELFF. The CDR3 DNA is TGCGCCAGCAGCCAAACCCGACTAGCGGGAGGGTCCACCGGGGAGCTGTTTTTT.

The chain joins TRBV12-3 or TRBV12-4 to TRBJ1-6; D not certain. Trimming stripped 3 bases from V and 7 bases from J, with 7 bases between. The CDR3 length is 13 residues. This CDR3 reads CASSFVDNSPLHF. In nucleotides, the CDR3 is TGTGCCAGCAGTTTCGTCGACAATTCACCCCTCCACTTT.

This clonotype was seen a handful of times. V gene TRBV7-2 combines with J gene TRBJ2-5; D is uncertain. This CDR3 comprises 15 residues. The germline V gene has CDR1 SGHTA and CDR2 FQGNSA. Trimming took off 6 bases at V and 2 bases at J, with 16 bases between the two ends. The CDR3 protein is CASSPIGQPQETQYF. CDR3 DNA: TGTGCCAGCAGTCCTATAGGGCAGCCTCAAGAGACCCAGTACTTC.

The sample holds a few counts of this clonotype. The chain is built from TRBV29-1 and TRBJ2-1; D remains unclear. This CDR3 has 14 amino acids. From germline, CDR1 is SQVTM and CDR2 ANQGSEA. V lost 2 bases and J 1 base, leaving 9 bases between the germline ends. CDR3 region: CSVEPSGSYNEQFF. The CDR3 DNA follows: TGCAGCGTTGAACCGTCGGGTTCCTACAATGAGCAGTTCTTC.

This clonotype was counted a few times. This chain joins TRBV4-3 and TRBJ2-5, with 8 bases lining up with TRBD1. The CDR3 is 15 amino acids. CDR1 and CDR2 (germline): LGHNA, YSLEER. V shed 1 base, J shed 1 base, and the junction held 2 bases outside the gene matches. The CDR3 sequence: CASSQGTGTQETQYF. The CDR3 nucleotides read TGCGCCAGCAGCCAAGGGACAGGGACCCAAGAGACCCAGTACTTC.

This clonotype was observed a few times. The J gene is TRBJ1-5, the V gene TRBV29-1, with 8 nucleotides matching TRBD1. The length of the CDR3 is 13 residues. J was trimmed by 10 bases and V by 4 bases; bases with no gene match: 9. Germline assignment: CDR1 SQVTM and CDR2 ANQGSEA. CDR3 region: CSVVSGTGQPQHF. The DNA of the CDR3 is TGCAGCGTTGTATCCGGGACAGGCCAACCCCAGCATTTT.

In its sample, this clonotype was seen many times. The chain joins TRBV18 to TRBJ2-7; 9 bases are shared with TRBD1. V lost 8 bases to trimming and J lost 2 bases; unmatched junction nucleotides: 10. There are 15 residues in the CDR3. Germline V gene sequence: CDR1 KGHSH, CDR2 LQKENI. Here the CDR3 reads CASSLGQGQTYEQYF. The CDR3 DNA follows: TGTGCCAGCAGTCTCGGACAGGGGCAAACCTACGAGCAGTACTTC.

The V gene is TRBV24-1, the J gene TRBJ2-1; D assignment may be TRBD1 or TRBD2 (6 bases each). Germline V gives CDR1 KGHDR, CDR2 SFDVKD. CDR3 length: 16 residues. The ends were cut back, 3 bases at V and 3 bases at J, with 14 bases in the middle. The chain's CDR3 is CATSDPVGGRYNEQFF. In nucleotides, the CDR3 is TGTGCCACCAGTGATCCCGTGGGGGGCCGCTACAATGAGCAGTTCTTC.